This T cell receptor (beta chain) was sequenced for a study of monozygotic twins with inflammatory bowel disease. Findings of the study overall: No discrimination was achieved between different T cell subtypes. Immunosuppressive treatments were not uniform, and this may have added variability to patient repertoires.

Two nested PCRs, run for approximately 16 and 9 cycles, were applied to TCRalpha and TCRbeta cDNA. TCRdb reworked the 5' RACE reads into one entry per CDR3 protein, no DNA. The sample table includes nearly 45,000 distinct CDR3 sequences. The CDR3 covers 15 residues. Germline lookup yields CDR1 SGHKS and CDR2 YYEKEE (reference sequence). A word on this clonotype: The antigen is not known.

The sequencing input was blood. The TCR originated in a human donor with ulcerative colitis or Crohn's disease, or a healthy co-twin of an affected twin (not recorded which). The chain uses TRBV5-5 and TRBJ2-5; the TCRdb call, TRBD2, lacks DNA for checking. CDR3 loop: CASSLGEGRQETQYF.